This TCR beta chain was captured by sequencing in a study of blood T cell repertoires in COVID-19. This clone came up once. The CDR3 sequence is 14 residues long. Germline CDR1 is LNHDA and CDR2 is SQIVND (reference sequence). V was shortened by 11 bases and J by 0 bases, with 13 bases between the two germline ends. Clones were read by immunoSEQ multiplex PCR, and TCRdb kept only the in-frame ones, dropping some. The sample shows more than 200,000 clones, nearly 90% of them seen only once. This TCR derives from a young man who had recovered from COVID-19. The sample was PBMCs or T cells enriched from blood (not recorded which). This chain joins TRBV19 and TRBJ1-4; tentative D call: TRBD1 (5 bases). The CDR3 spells CASLGLATNEKLFF. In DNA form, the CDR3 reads TGTGCCTCCTTGGGACTAGCAACTAATGAAAAACTGTTTTTT.